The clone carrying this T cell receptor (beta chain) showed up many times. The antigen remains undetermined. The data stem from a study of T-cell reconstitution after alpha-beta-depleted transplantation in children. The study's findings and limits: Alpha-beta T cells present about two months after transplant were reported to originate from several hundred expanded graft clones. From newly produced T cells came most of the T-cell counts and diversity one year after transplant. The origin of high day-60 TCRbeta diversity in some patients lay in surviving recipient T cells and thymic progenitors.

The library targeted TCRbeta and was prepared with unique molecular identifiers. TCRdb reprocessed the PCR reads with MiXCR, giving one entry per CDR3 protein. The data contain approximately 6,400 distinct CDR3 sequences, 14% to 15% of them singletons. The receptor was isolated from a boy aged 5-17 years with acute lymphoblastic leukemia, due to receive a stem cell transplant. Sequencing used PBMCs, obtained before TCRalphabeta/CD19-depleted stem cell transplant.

CDR3 in DNA: TGCAGTGCTAGTTTAGTTAGGCGGGGGCGGCGGAATGAGCAGTTCTTC. It specifies CSASLVRRGRRNEQFF. The chain employs TRBV20-1 and TRBJ2-1; D may be TRBD2 (7 bases). In germline, CDR1 is DFQATT, CDR2 SNEGSKA (reference sequence). The V end lost 3 bases, the J end lost 7 bases, and 22 bases lay between the germline ends. CDR3 length equals 16 residues.